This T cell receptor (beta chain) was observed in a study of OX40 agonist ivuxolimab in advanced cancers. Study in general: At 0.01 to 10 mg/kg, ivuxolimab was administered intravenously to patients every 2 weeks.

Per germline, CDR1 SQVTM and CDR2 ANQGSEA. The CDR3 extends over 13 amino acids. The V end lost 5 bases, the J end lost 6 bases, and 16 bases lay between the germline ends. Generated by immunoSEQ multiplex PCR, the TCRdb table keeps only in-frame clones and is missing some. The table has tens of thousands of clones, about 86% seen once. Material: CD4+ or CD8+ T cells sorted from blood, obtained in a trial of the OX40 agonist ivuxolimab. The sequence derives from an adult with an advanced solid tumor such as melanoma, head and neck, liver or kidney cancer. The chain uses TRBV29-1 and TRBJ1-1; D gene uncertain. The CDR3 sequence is CSVLRSPGAEAFF. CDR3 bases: TGCAGCGTTCTCAGGAGCCCCGGAGCTGAAGCTTTCTTT.